The 22 T cell receptor beta chains below all came from one sample that was sequenced in a study of blood T cell repertoires in COVID-19 (dated by TCRdb to 2019 to 2021). Library creation used the immunoSEQ multiplex PCR assay. Here the immuneACCESS table is served through TCRdb, limited to in-frame sequences with V and J called. Missing clones are a known gap in these copies; in checked studies unresolved V genes cover under half, and the rest lacks a known reason. In this sample the table shows approximately 360,000 clones, roughly 90% of which occur a single time. Roughly 1.2% of the sample goes to the ten largest clones. The sequencing sample was made of peripheral blood. These receptors all come from a man aged 40-49 years with acute or convalescent COVID-19.

The chain uses TRBV7-6 and TRBJ2-7, with D possibly matching TRBD1 (5 bases). The CDR3 sequence is 13 residues long. The germline V gene encodes CDR1 SGHVS and CDR2 FNYEAQ. The germline V and J ends were trimmed by 5 bases and 1 base, with 9 bases remaining between them. The CDR3 spells CASSPTASYEQYF. The CDR3 DNA sequence: TGTGCCAGCAGCCCGACAGCTTCCTACGAGCAGTACTTC.

The V call is TRBV5-1, the J call TRBJ1-1; weak D call: TRBD1 (5 bases). V lost 5 bases and J 1 base, leaving 9 bases between the germline ends. This CDR3 is 13 amino acids long. Germline values: CDR1 SGHRS, CDR2 YFSETQ. CDR3 bases: TGCGCCAGCAGGCAACAGGAGAACACTGAAGCTTTCTTT. As protein: CASRQQENTEAFF.

V usage is TRBV19 and J usage is TRBJ2-1; D may be TRBD1 (8 bases). This CDR3 has 14 amino acids. Between the trimmed V and J ends, which lost 1 base and 9 bases, there was a span of 13 bases. Germline V gene data show CDR1 as LNHDA and CDR2 as SQIVND (reference sequence). This CDR3 is CASSIATGEGEQFF. DNA for the CDR3: TGTGCCAGTAGTATAGCGACAGGGGAGGGTGAGCAGTTCTTC.

The chain carries TRBV4-1 and TRBJ2-3; D may be TRBD1 (5 bases). Per germline, CDR1 MGHRA and CDR2 YSYEKL. V gave up 0 bases and J gave up 2 bases, with 18 bases separating them. The CDR3 is made up of 18 amino acids. The CDR3 sequence: CASSQDGADDALTDTQYF. The CDR3 DNA is TGCGCCAGCAGCCAAGATGGGGCAGACGACGCACTCACAGATACGCAGTATTTT.

J is TRBJ1-6 and V is TRBV10-3; TRBD1 agrees at 7 bases. Germline CDR1 reads ENHRY; CDR2 reads SYGVKD. The CDR3 covers 15 residues. The trim removed 6 bases at V and 8 bases at J, leaving 10 bases unmatched. The CDR3 DNA sequence: TGTGCCATCAGCGGGACAGCCCGGGGTGATTCACCCCTCCACTTT. Its protein is CAISGTARGDSPLHF.

This sequence joins TRBV6-5 and TRBJ2-5; 7 bases line up with TRBD1. The ends lost 6 bases at V and 2 bases at J; junction bases unmatched: 9. CDR3 length: 15 amino acids. CDR1 is MNHEY, CDR2 SVGAGI, per germline. CDR3 DNA sequence: TGTGCCAGCAGCCTGCCCCCGGGACAGCAAGAGACCCAGTACTTC. Translated, it gives CASSLPPGQQETQYF.

The CDR3 DNA reads as TGTGCCAGCAGCGAAACGCGCTTGGACTATGGCTACACCTTC. It encodes CASSETRLDYGYTF. The genes are TRBV27 and TRBJ1-2; D is unresolved. Germline-derived CDR1 and CDR2 are MNHEY and SMNVEV (reference sequence). V lost 6 bases, J lost 3 bases, and 14 bases lay in between. The CDR3 covers 14 residues.

The chain employs TRBV5-1 and TRBJ1-1; unclear D gene. This CDR3 is built from 11 residues. CDR1 SGHRS and CDR2 YFSETQ come from the germline V gene. Trimming pared 5 bases from V and 11 bases from J, leaving 13 bases between. Written as DNA, the CDR3 is TGCGCCAGCAGGATGGGTATGCGGGCTTTCTTT. Amino acid sequence: CASRMGMRAFF.

The DNA of the CDR3 is TGTGCCAGCAGCTTAGACAGGGGTTCACCCCTCCACTTT. This sequence encodes CASSLDRGSPLHF. The V call is TRBV7-8, the J call TRBJ1-6; TRBD1 aligns across 7 bases. The V gene's germline CDR1 is SGHVS and CDR2 FQNEAQ. V gave up 1 base and J gave up 9 bases; unmatched junction bases: 0. The CDR3 has 13 amino acids.

The chain uses TRBV30 and TRBJ1-6, with D maybe TRBD1 (5 bases). CDR3 length: 14 residues. Germline-derived CDR1 and CDR2 are GTSNPN and SVGIG (reference sequence). V dropped 0 bases and J dropped 6 bases, with 9 bases sitting between them. The CDR3 loop is CAWSVGAANSPLHF. The CDR3 region has the DNA TGTGCCTGGAGTGTTGGGGCTGCTAATTCACCCCTCCACTTT.

This sequence joins TRBV2 and TRBJ2-1; 11 bases map to TRBD2. CDR1 is SNHLY, CDR2 FYNNEI, per germline. Trimming removed 4 bases from V and 10 bases from J; junction bases left unmatched: 6. This CDR3 spans 14 amino acids. Here the CDR3 DNA reads TGTGCCAGCAGTGTAGCGGGGGGGCCGGGGGAGCAGTTCTTC. It is translated as CASSVAGGPGEQFF. Combining the CDR3 with reference TRBV2 and TRBJ2-1 gives the whole variable domain EPEVTQTPSHQVTQMGQEVILRCVPISNHLYFYWYRQILGQKVEFLVSFYNNEISEKSEIFDDQFSVERPDGSNFTLKIRSTKLEDSAMYFCASSVAGGPGEQFFGPGTRLTVL.

J is TRBJ2-7 and V is TRBV20-1; D gene unclear. In germline, CDR1 is DFQATT, CDR2 SNEGSKA (reference sequence). The CDR3 totals 10 residues. The ends were cut back, 5 bases at V and 7 bases at J, with 9 bases in the middle. CDR3 DNA: TGCAGTGCTTGGCATGAAGAGCAGTACTTC. Translating it yields CSAWHEEQYF.

The V gene is TRBV28, the J gene TRBJ1-1; 8 bases align to TRBD1. From germline, CDR1 is MDHEN and CDR2 SYDVKM. This CDR3 comprises 14 residues. Trimming removed 2 bases from V and 7 bases from J; junction bases left unmatched: 6. CDR3 in amino acids: CASSLGQGGNEAFF. The DNA of the CDR3 is TGTGCCAGCAGTTTAGGACAGGGTGGTAATGAAGCTTTCTTT.

Here the CDR3 reads CASRWTSGGTYEQYF. The CDR3 DNA reads TGTGCCAGCAGATGGACTAGCGGGGGGACCTACGAGCAGTACTTC. This sequence joins TRBV6-5 and TRBJ2-7; 14 positions agree with TRBD2. The CDR3 loop spans 15 amino acids. Per the germline V gene, CDR1 is MNHEY and CDR2 is SVGAGI. With V trimmed by 6 bases and J by 2 bases, 3 bases remained unmatched.

The V and J genes are TRBV19 and TRBJ2-7, with unresolved D. This CDR3 comprises 13 residues. Germline V gene data show CDR1 as LNHDA and CDR2 as SQIVND (reference sequence). V lost 5 bases, J lost 2 bases, and 10 bases lay in between. DNA of the CDR3: TGTGCCAGTAGTTTCCGCGGAGCCTACGAGCAGTACTTC. Translating it yields CASSFRGAYEQYF.

The rearrangement uses TRBV2 and TRBJ2-1; D is ambiguous. The V and J ends lost 3 bases and 8 bases respectively, with 5 bases between them. Per germline, CDR1 SNHLY and CDR2 FYNNEI. The CDR3 sequence is 11 residues long. This CDR3 reads CASSEEYEQFF. In DNA form, the CDR3 reads TGTGCCAGCAGTGAGGAGTATGAGCAGTTCTTC.

V is TRBV5-1 and J is TRBJ2-7; TRBD1 matches 7 bases. Germline values: CDR1 SGHRS, CDR2 YFSETQ. V trimming: 3 bases; J trimming: 2 bases; junction bases outside the gene matches: 5. The CDR3 loop spans 14 amino acids. CDR3 nucleotides: TGCGCCAGCAGCTCTACAGGGGACACCTACGAGCAGTACTTC. Residues: CASSSTGDTYEQYF.

The chain employs TRBV19 and TRBJ2-2; TRBD2 agrees at 11 bases. Germline assignment: CDR1 LNHDA and CDR2 SQIVND (reference sequence). CDR3 size: 15 residues. V lost 9 bases to trimming and J lost 1 base; unmatched junction nucleotides: 4. The chain's CDR3 is CASPGLAGNTGELFF. The CDR3 DNA is TGTGCCAGCCCCGGACTAGCGGGGAACACCGGGGAGCTGTTTTTT.

The chain uses TRBV18 and TRBJ1-2, with a weak D call TRBD1 (5 bases). The CDR3 consists of 11 residues. Germline V gene data show CDR1 as KGHSH and CDR2 as LQKENI. Deletions cut 4 bases from V and 8 bases from J, with 8 bases between. The CDR3 is CASSQGRGYTF. The CDR3 bases are TGTGCCAGCTCACAGGGGCGCGGCTACACCTTC. The whole variable domain, filled in from reference TRBV18 and TRBJ1-2, reads NAGVMQNPRHLVRRRGQEARLRCSPMKGHSHVYWYRQLPEEGLKFMVYLQKENIIDESGMPKERFSAEFPKEGPSILRIQQVVRGDSAAYFCASSQGRGYTFGSGTRLTVV.

J is TRBJ2-1 and V is TRBV28, with 7 positions matching TRBD2. This CDR3 is 15 amino acids long. Germline loops: CDR1 MDHEN, CDR2 SYDVKM. Trimming removed 3 bases from V and 10 bases from J; junction bases left unmatched: 12. Here the CDR3 reads CASSFRGRGVGEQFF. The CDR3 region has the DNA TGTGCCAGCAGTTTCCGCGGGAGAGGGGTAGGGGAGCAGTTCTTC.

The chain has TRBV7-6 and TRBJ2-1; 15 positions agree with TRBD2. The CDR3 has 15 amino acids. Trimming cost V 5 bases and J 8 bases; bases outside gene matches: 4. The germline V gene has CDR1 SGHVS and CDR2 FNYEAQ. The CDR3 region is CASSTRTSGGDEQFF. In DNA form, the CDR3 reads TGTGCCAGCAGCACCAGGACTAGCGGGGGGGATGAGCAGTTCTTC.

The V gene is TRBV19, the J gene TRBJ1-4; possible D gene TRBD1, 6 bases. The CDR3 is 14 amino acids. Germline V gene data show CDR1 as LNHDA and CDR2 as SQIVND (reference sequence). Between the trimmed V and J ends, which lost 5 bases and 7 bases, there was a span of 14 bases. The chain's CDR3 is CASSATGYREKLFF. Here the CDR3 DNA reads TGTGCCAGTAGTGCAACAGGGTACCGTGAAAAACTGTTTTTT.